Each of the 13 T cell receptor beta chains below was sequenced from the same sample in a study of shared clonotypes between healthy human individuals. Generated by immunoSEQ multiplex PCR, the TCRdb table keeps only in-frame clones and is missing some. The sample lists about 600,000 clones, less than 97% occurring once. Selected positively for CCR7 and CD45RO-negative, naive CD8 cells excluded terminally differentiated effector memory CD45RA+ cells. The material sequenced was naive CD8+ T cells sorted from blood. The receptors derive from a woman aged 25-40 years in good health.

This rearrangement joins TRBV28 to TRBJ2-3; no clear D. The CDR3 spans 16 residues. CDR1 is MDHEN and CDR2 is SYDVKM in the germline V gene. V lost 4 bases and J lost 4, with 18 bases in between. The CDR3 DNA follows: TGTGCCAGCAGTTCCCAGCCCTTACCCATCGCAGATACGCAGTATTTT. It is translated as CASSSQPLPIADTQYF.

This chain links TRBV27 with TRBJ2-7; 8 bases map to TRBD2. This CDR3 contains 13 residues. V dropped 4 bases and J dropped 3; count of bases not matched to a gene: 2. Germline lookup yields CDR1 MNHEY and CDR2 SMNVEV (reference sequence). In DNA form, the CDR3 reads TGTGCCAGCAGTTCGGGACTAGGCTACGAGCAGTACTTC. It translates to CASSSGLGYEQYF.

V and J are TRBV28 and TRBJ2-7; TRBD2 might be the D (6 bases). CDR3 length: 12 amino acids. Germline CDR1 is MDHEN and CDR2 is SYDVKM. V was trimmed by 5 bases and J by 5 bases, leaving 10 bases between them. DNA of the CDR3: TGTGCCAGCAGTCCCGGACTAAACGAGCAGTACTTC. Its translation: CASSPGLNEQYF.

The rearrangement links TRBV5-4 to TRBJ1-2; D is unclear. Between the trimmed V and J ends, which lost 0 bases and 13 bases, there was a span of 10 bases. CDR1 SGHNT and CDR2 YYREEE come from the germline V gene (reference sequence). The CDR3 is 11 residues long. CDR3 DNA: TGTGCCAGCAGCTTGGACTCATCGGCCACCTTC. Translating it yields CASSLDSSATF. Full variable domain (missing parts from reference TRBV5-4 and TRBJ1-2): ETGVTQSPTHLIKTRGQQVTLRCSSQSGHNTVSWYQQALGQGPQFIFQYYREEENGRGNFPPRFSGLQFPNYSSELNVNALELDDSALYLCASSLDSSATFGSGTRLTVV.

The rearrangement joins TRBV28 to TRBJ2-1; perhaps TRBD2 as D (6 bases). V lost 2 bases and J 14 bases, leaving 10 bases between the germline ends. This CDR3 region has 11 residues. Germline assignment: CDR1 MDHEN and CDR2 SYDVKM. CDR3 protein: CASSLGPSEFF. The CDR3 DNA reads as TGTGCCAGCAGTTTAGGGCCTAGCGAGTTCTTC.

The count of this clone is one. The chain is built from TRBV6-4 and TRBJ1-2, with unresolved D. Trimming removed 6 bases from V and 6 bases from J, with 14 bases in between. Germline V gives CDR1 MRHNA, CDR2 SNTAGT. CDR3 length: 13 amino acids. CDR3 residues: CASSSIAGHGYTF. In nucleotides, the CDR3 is TGTGCCAGCAGCAGTATCGCAGGTCATGGCTACACCTTC.

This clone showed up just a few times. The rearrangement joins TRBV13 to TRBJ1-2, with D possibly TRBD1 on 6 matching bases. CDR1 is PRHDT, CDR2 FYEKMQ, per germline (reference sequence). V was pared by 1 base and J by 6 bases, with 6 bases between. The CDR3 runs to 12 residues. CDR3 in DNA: TGTGCCAGCAGCTTAGACAGGGATGGCTACACCTTC. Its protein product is CASSLDRDGYTF. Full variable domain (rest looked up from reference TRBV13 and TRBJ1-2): AAGVIQSPRHLIKEKRETATLKCYPIPRHDTVYWYQQGPGQDPQFLISFYEKMQSDKGSIPDRFSAQQFSDYHSELNMSSLELGDSALYFCASSLDRDGYTFGSGTRLTVV.

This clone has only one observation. CDR3 residues: CASSLAGGRAYEQYF. The CDR3 DNA is TGTGCCAGCAGCTTGGCGGGCGGGAGAGCTTACGAGCAGTACTTC. The gene calls are TRBV5-6 and TRBJ2-7, with 7 bases identical to TRBD2. From germline, CDR1 is SGHDT and CDR2 YYEEEE. The CDR3 spans 15 residues. Germline trimming cut 0 bases from V and 4 bases from J; bases unmatched to any gene: 7. Full variable domain (rest looked up from reference TRBV5-6 and TRBJ2-7): DAGVTQSPTHLIKTRGQQVTLRCSPKSGHDTVSWYQQALGQGPQFIFQYYEEEERQRGNFPDRFSGHQFPNYSSELNVNALLLGDSALYLCASSLAGGRAYEQYFGPGTRLTVT.

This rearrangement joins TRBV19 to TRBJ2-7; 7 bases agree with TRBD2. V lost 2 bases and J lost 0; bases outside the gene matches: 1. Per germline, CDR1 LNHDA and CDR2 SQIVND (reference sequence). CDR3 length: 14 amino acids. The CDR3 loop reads CASSISGDSYEQYF. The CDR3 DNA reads TGTGCCAGTAGTATAAGCGGGGACTCCTACGAGCAGTACTTC.

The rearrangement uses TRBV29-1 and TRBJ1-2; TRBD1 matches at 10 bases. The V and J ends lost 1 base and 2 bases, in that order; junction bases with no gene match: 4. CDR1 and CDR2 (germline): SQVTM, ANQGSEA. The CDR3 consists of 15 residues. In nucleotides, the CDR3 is TGCAGCGTTGAAGGGACAGGGGGAAAGAACTATGGCTACACCTTC. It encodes CSVEGTGGKNYGYTF.

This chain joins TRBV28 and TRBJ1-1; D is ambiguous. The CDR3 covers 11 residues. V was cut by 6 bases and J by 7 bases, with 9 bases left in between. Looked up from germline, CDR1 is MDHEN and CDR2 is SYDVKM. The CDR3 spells CASRRAFEAFF. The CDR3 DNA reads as TGTGCCAGCAGACGGGCATTTGAAGCTTTCTTT.

CDR3 residues: CASSPGQLAAYEQYF. For the CDR3, the DNA is TGTGCCAGCAGCCCGGGACAGCTCGCGGCATACGAGCAGTACTTC. The chain uses TRBV27 and TRBJ2-7; 7 nucleotides match TRBD1. Germline trimming cut 6 bases from V and 4 bases from J; bases unmatched to any gene: 12. Germline values: CDR1 MNHEY, CDR2 SMNVEV (reference sequence). This CDR3 region has 15 residues.

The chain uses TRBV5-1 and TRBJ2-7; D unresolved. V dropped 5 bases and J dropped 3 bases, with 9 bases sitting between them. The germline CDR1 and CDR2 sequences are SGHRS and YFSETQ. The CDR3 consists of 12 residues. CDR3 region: CASSPEHYEQYF. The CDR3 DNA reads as TGCGCCAGCAGTCCGGAACACTACGAGCAGTACTTC. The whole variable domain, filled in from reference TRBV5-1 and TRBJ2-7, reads KAGVTQTPRYLIKTRGQQVTLSCSPISGHRSVSWYQQTPGQGLQFLFEYFSETQRNKGNFPGRFSGRQFSNSRSEMNVSTLELGDSALYLCASSPEHYEQYFGPGTRLTVT.